Listed below are T cell receptor beta chains from one sample, sequenced in a study of blood T cell repertoires in COVID-19. Profiled with immunoSEQ multiplex PCR; TCRdb holds only in-frame clones, not every one. The sample includes 250,000 to 350,000 clones, roughly 90% of them seen just once. The sequenced sample consisted of PBMCs or T cells enriched from blood (not recorded which). Every receptor here comes from a young woman who had recovered from COVID-19. CDR3s include the opening cysteine and the closing phenylalanine or tryptophan. D genes are given only for firm matches. Size tells how often a clone was seen (once, few, many) or the class of an expanded clone, and some rows leave it out.

TRBV7-9	TRBD1	NA	TRBJ1-1	CASSSWTGGITEAFF	TGTGCCAGCAGCTCGTGGACAGGGGGAATCACTGAAGCTTTCTTT
TRBV28	NA	once	TRBJ1-2	CASSYRRYGYTF	TGTGCCAGCAGTTACAGGCGCTATGGCTACACCTTC
TRBV27	NA	NA	TRBJ2-7	CASSLWHDGKQSGQYF	TGTGCCAGCAGTTTATGGCACGACGGCAAACAGTCAGGGCAGTACTTC
TRBV5-4	TRBD2	few	TRBJ2-7	CASSLAGGRYEQYF	TGTGCCAGCAGCTTGGCGGGGGGTAGGTACGAGCAGTACTTC
TRBV11-2	NA	NA	TRBJ2-5	CASSSGGRRETQYF	TGTGCCAGCAGCTCAGGTGGGCGTCGAGAGACCCAGTACTTC
TRBV18	NA	NA	TRBJ2-3	CASSPQQGQNTDTQYF	TGTGCCAGCTCACCTCAACAGGGTCAGAACACAGATACGCAGTATTTT
TRBV5-6	TRBD1	few	TRBJ1-5	CASSVRGPYQPQHF	TGTGCCAGCAGCGTCAGGGGGCCGTATCAGCCCCAGCATTTT
TRBV5-1	TRBD2	NA	TRBJ2-3	CASSLVSGGAVDTQYF	TGCGCCAGCAGCTTGGTTAGCGGGGGGGCGGTAGATACGCAGTATTTT
TRBV6-5	TRBD1	NA	TRBJ1-2	CASSYSWTGYGYTF	TGTGCCAGCAGTTACTCTTGGACAGGCTATGGCTACACCTTC
TRBV11-1	NA	NA	TRBJ1-6	CASSLSNRDWNSPLHF	TGTGCCAGCAGCTTGTCCAACAGGGATTGGAATTCACCCCTCCACTTT
TRBV21-1	NA	NA	TRBJ2-3	CASKYRQGALTDTQYF	TGTGCCAGCAAATATAGACAGGGGGCACTCACAGATACGCAGTATTTT
TRBV9	NA	NA	TRBJ1-5	CASSVQGGSQPQHF	TGTGCCAGCAGCGTCCAGGGAGGGAGTCAGCCCCAGCATTTT
TRBV21-1	NA	once	TRBJ2-1	CASSKGDHEPIAAPYNEQFF	TGTGCCAGCAGCAAAGGGGACCATGAGCCGATAGCGGCTCCCTACAATGAGCAGTTCTTC
TRBV12-3/TRBV12-4	NA	NA	TRBJ2-7	CASSFPGKQYF	TGTGCCAGCAGTTTCCCGGGAAAGCAGTACTTC
TRBV10-3	TRBD1	few	TRBJ1-1	CAIRPGQMNTEAFF	TGTGCCATCAGACCGGGACAGATGAACACTGAAGCTTTCTTT
TRBV18	NA	NA	TRBJ2-3	CASSLTSLSSTDTQYF	TGTGCCAGCTCACTGACTTCGCTATCTAGCACAGATACGCAGTATTTT
TRBV16	NA	once	TRBJ1-1	CASSQSGRQVNTEAFF	TGTGCCAGCAGCCAATCGGGGCGACAGGTGAACACTGAAGCTTTCTTT
TRBV2	NA	NA	TRBJ2-5	CASRAGPGGGGTQYF	TGTGCCAGCAGGGCGGGACCGGGGGGCGGTGGAACCCAGTACTTC
TRBV4-3	NA	few	TRBJ2-2	CASSSLQGLDTGELFF	TGCGCCAGCAGCAGCTTACAGGGTTTGGACACCGGGGAGCTGTTTTTT
TRBV9	NA	NA	TRBJ2-5	CASSPLYQETQYF	TGTGCCAGCAGCCCCTTGTACCAAGAGACCCAGTACTTC
TRBV5-6	NA	NA	TRBJ1-2	CASSLAAGPAIDGYTF	TGTGCCAGCAGCTTGGCTGCGGGGCCTGCCATTGATGGCTACACCTTC
TRBV18	TRBD1	once	TRBJ1-2	CASSAQGANYGYTF	TGTGCCAGCTCAGCACAGGGGGCCAACTATGGCTACACCTTC
TRBV7-9	NA	NA	TRBJ2-2	CASGWLGVTGELFF	TGTGCCAGCGGTTGGCTCGGGGTCACCGGGGAGCTGTTTTTT
TRBV14	NA	few	TRBJ1-1	CASSQVRNTEAFF	TGTGCCAGCAGCCAAGTTCGGAACACTGAAGCTTTCTTT
TRBV28	NA	NA	TRBJ1-2	CASSSQGLPNYGYTF	TGTGCCAGCAGTAGCCAGGGGTTACCTAACTATGGCTACACCTTC
TRBV28	NA	NA	TRBJ1-5	CASSLDTGSGQPQHF	TGTGCCAGCAGTTTGGATACGGGCAGCGGGCAGCCCCAGCATTTT
TRBV3-1/TRBV3-2	TRBD2	NA	TRBJ2-5	CASSRRGTSGETQYF	TGTGCCAGCAGCCGAAGAGGGACTAGCGGAGAGACCCAGTACTTC
TRBV16	TRBD1	few	TRBJ1-1	CASSQKVGQGNTEAFF	TGTGCCAGCAGCCAAAAGGTTGGACAGGGTAACACTGAAGCTTTCTTT
TRBV7-7	NA	NA	TRBJ2-5	CASSLNPALQETQYF	TGTGCCAGCAGCTTAAATCCAGCGCTACAAGAGACCCAGTACTTC
TRBV5-6	TRBD1	NA	TRBJ1-2	CASSLGQGERGYTF	TGTGCCAGCAGCCTGGGACAGGGGGAACGAGGCTACACCTTC
TRBV5-4	TRBD1	NA	TRBJ2-7	CASSLELGQDKQYF	TGTGCCAGCAGCCTCGAACTCGGACAGGACAAGCAGTACTTC
TRBV3-1/TRBV3-2	NA	NA	TRBJ1-2	CASSQILGGVGGYTF	TGTGCCAGCAGCCAAATATTAGGAGGGGTCGGTGGCTACACCTTC
TRBV27	NA	NA	TRBJ1-1	CASRIGQPNTEAFF	TGTGCCAGCAGGATCGGACAGCCGAACACTGAAGCTTTCTTT
TRBV12-3/TRBV12-4	NA	NA	TRBJ1-2	CASSRFSRYGYTF	TGTGCCAGCAGCAGGTTCTCGCGCTATGGCTACACCTTC
TRBV2	NA	NA	TRBJ1-1	CASSEGETEAFF	TGTGCCAGCAGTGAAGGTGAGACTGAAGCTTTCTTT
TRBV20-1	NA	NA	TRBJ2-5	CSAASSETQYF	TGCAGTGCTGCTAGCTCGGAGACCCAGTACTTC
TRBV15	TRBD2	few	TRBJ2-1	CATSRRLAGVDEQFF	TGTGCCACCAGCCGAAGACTAGCGGGAGTAGATGAGCAGTTCTTC
TRBV27	TRBD2	NA	TRBJ2-1	CASRPLAGGDNEQFF	TGTGCCAGCAGACCTCTAGCGGGAGGCGACAATGAGCAGTTCTTC
TRBV6-2/TRBV6-3	NA	NA	TRBJ1-1	CASSYLAGNTEAFF	TGTGCCAGCAGTTATCTCGCAGGAAACACTGAAGCTTTCTTT
TRBV28	TRBD2	NA	TRBJ2-7	CASREAGSYSYEQYF	TGTGCCAGCAGAGAAGCGGGATCTTACTCCTACGAGCAGTACTTC
TRBV28	TRBD1	NA	TRBJ1-2	CASSLGALVRGYGYTF	TGTGCCAGCAGTTTAGGGGCCCTGGTCAGGGGGTATGGCTACACCTTC
TRBV5-6	NA	NA	TRBJ1-2	CASSFSNGYTF	TGTGCCAGCAGCTTTTCCAATGGCTACACCTTC
TRBV7-3	NA	NA	TRBJ2-2	CASSLFVRGSTGELFF	TGTGCCAGCAGCCTATTTGTCCGGGGTTCCACCGGGGAGCTGTTTTTT
TRBV29-1	TRBD1	few	TRBJ1-2	CSVDRGQVRGYTF	TGCAGCGTTGATCGGGGACAGGTCAGGGGCTACACCTTC
TRBV9	NA	NA	TRBJ1-6	CASSPSGHYNNSPLHF	TGTGCCAGCAGCCCCAGCGGTCACTATAATAATTCACCCCTCCACTTT